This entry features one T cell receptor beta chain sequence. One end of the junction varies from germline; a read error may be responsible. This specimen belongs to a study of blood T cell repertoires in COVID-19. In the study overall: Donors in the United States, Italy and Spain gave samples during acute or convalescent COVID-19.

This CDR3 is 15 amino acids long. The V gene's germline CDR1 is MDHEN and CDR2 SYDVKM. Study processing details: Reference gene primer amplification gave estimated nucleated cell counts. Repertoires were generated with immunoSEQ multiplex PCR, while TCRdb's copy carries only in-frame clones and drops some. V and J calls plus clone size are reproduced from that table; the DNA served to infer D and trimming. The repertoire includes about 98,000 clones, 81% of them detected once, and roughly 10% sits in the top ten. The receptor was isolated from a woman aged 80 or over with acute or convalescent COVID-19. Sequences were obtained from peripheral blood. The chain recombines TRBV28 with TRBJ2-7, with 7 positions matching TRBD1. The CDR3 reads CASGLTAGGSYEQYF. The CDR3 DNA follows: TGTGCCAGCGGTTTAACCGCAGGGGGATCCTACGAGCAGTACTTC.